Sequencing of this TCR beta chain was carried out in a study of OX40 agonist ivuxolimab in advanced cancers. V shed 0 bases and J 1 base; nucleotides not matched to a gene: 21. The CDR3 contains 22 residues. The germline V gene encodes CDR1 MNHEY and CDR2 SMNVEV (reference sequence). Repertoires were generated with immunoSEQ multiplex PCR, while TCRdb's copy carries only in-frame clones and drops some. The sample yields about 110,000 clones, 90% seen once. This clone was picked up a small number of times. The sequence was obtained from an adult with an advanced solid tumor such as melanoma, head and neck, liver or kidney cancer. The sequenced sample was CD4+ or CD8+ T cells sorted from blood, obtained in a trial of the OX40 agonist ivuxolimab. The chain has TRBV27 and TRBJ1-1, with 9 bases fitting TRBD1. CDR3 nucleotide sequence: TGTGCCAGCAGTTTATCAGCCAGCGTACTTCGGACAGGGGAGGCCACGAACACTGAAGCTTTCTTT. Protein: CASSLSASVLRTGEATNTEAFF.